Listed here are 11 T cell receptor beta chains from one sample, sequenced in a study of T cell changes during pregnancy in multiple sclerosis (dated 2019 in TCRdb). Receptor libraries were prepared by the immunoSEQ multiplex PCR assay. The source is immuneACCESS, and TCRdb retained only in-frame sequences with V and J called. Part of the clones is not carried over; for the studies checked, unresolved V genes explain less than half of this, and the remainder is unexplained. The sample has roughly 83,000 clones on record, about 91% of them singletons. About 3.8% of the sample belongs to the ten largest clones. The specimen comprised PBMCs, sampled in the first trimester of pregnancy. Every receptor here comes from a female donor in good health, serving as a control in a pregnancy study. Some clones in this sample may be carry-over from other donors' samples.

V usage is TRBV4-1 and J usage is TRBJ2-5; 10 nucleotides agree with TRBD2. CDR3 length: 16 amino acids. Germline assignment: CDR1 MGHRA and CDR2 YSYEKL. Trimming cost V 1 base and J 4 bases; bases outside gene matches: 6. In DNA, the CDR3 is TGCGCCAGCAGCCAAGGATCTAGCGGGAGTCGAGAGACCCAGTACTTC. Protein sequence: CASSQGSSGSRETQYF.

The rearrangement joins TRBV6-5 to TRBJ1-2; 9 bases match TRBD1. Trimming cost V 5 bases and J 7 bases; bases outside gene matches: 5. Germline V lookup: CDR1 MNHEY, CDR2 SVGAGI. The CDR3 length is 13 residues. Here the CDR3 reads CASSNRDRVGYTF. CDR3 DNA sequence: TGTGCCAGCAGTAACCGGGACAGGGTTGGCTACACCTTC.

V is TRBV6-5 and J is TRBJ1-2; the match to TRBD1 covers 7 bases. Germline-derived CDR1 and CDR2 are MNHEY and SVGAGI. This CDR3 comprises 12 residues. The ends lost 7 bases at V and 4 bases at J; junction bases unmatched: 3. This CDR3 is CASMGQLYGYTF. Written as DNA, the CDR3 is TGTGCCAGCATGGGACAGCTCTATGGCTACACCTTC.

The gene calls are TRBV5-1 and TRBJ2-3, with 8 bases that match TRBD1. The CDR3 sequence is 14 residues long. V was clipped by 4 bases and J by 3 bases; unmatched bases: 4. CDR1 SGHRS and CDR2 YFSETQ come from the germline V gene. DNA for the CDR3: TGCGCCAGCAGCATAAGGACAGGGACAGATACGCAGTATTTT. This encodes CASSIRTGTDTQYF.

The chain has TRBV27 and TRBJ2-2; D perhaps matches TRBD2 (5 bases). V was trimmed by 4 bases and J by 4 bases, leaving 16 bases between them. The germline V gene encodes CDR1 MNHEY and CDR2 SMNVEV (reference sequence). The CDR3 is made up of 16 amino acids. CDR3 region: CASSSFGGATTGELFF. DNA for the CDR3: TGTGCCAGCAGTTCCTTCGGAGGCGCCACCACCGGGGAGCTGTTTTTT.

The rearrangement links TRBV28 to TRBJ2-7; D possibly corresponds to TRBD2 (6 bases). Per the germline V gene, CDR1 is MDHEN and CDR2 is SYDVKM. The CDR3 spans 15 residues. Trimming took off 3 bases at V and 5 bases at J, with 17 bases between the two ends. In DNA form, the CDR3 reads TGTGCCAGCAGTTTCCCCGGGACTCCAAGGGACGAGCAGTACTTC. Residues: CASSFPGTPRDEQYF.

The genes are TRBV30 and TRBJ2-5; 13 bases map to TRBD2. Germline V gene sequence: CDR1 GTSNPN, CDR2 SVGIG (reference sequence). The CDR3 extends over 16 amino acids. J lost 5 bases, V lost 2 bases, and 8 bases had no gene match. CDR3 residues: CAWSTGLAGARETQYF. In nucleotides, the CDR3 is TGTGCCTGGAGTACCGGACTAGCGGGAGCCAGGGAGACCCAGTACTTC.

The chain combines TRBV5-5 with TRBJ2-3; D is ambiguous. With 4 bases removed from V and 3 bases from J, the gap between germline ends came to 6 bases. The CDR3 has 12 residues. Germline CDR1 reads SGHKS; CDR2 reads YYEKEE (reference sequence). CDR3 nucleotide sequence: TGTGCCAGCAGCGCGGCGACAGATACGCAGTATTTT. It yields the protein CASSAATDTQYF.

V gene TRBV29-1 combines with J gene TRBJ2-2; D remains unclear. Trimming took 4 bases from V and 1 from J, leaving 4 bases between them. There are 12 residues in the CDR3. Germline values: CDR1 SQVTM, CDR2 ANQGSEA. The CDR3: CSVGQNTGELFF. DNA of the CDR3: TGCAGCGTTGGACAGAACACCGGGGAGCTGTTTTTT.

A single count supports this clone. The rearrangement joins TRBV9 to TRBJ2-3; D unclear. Germline assignment: CDR1 SGDLS and CDR2 YYNGEE. This CDR3 is 13 amino acids long. V dropped 0 bases and J dropped 7 bases, with 9 bases sitting between them. CDR3 nucleotide sequence: TGTGCCAGCAGCGTAGGGCAGTATAATACGCAGTATTTT. Its translation is CASSVGQYNTQYF.

The rearrangement joins TRBV5-5 to TRBJ1-1; 9 nucleotides agree with TRBD1. J lost 1 base, V lost 4 bases, and 2 bases had no gene match. CDR1 SGHKS and CDR2 YYEKEE come from the germline V gene (reference sequence). This CDR3 has 14 residues. CDR3 region: CASSRTGENTEAFF. CDR3 in DNA: TGTGCCAGCAGCAGGACAGGGGAGAACACTGAAGCTTTCTTT. Supplemented by reference TRBV5-5 and TRBJ1-1, the full variable domain reads DAGVTQSPTHLIKTRGQQVTLRCSPISGHKSVSWYQQVLGQGPQFIFQYYEKEERGRGNFPDRFSARQFPNYSSELNVNALLLGDSALYLCASSRTGENTEAFFGQGTRLTVV.